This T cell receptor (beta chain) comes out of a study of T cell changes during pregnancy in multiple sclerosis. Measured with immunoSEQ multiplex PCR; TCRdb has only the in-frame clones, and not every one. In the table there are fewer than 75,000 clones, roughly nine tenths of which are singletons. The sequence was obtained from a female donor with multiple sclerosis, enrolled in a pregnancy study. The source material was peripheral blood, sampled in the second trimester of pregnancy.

Written as DNA, the CDR3 is TGTGCCAGCGGAGGACAAGAGACCCAGTACTTC. Amino acids: CASGGQETQYF. The rearrangement links TRBV11-2 to TRBJ2-5; D is perhaps TRBD2 (5 bases). The V gene's germline CDR1 is SGHAT and CDR2 FQNNGV. Trimming shortened V by 8 bases and J by 2 bases, and 6 bases separated the two germline ends. This CDR3 is 11 amino acids long.